These T cell receptor beta chains were read from a single sample in a study of T cell changes during pregnancy in multiple sclerosis. The protocol was immunoSEQ multiplex PCR, while the TCRdb copy is restricted to in-frame clones and leaves out a portion. Of about 46,000 clones listed, 80% to 95% are singletons. The sample was CD8+ T cells from peripheral blood mononuclear cells, taken after pregnancy. The receptors shown here come from a female donor with multiple sclerosis, enrolled in a pregnancy study. Both conserved end residues are part of each CDR3. Not all rows give a size; the values are once, few, many and, for expanded clones, a class.

length: 14; size: -; V: TRBV5-5; CDR3: CASSLETAWYEQYF
length: 14; size: -; V: TRBV7-3; CDR3: CASSPRGALNEQFF
length: 14; size: -; V: TRBV9; CDR3: CASSVVPANYGYTF
length: 17; size: -; V: TRBV4-2; CDR3: CASSQDGGLLEYTEAFF
length: 16; size: -; V: TRBV14; CDR3: CASSQDSGGNGNTIYF
length: 15; size: -; V: TRBV19; CDR3: CASRPTSGSFNEQFF
length: 14; size: -; V: TRBV6-6; CDR3: CASRQKTGATEAFF
length: 17; size: -; V: TRBV4-3; CDR3: CASSQNGLLGSTDTQYF
length: 13; size: -; V: TRBV12-5; CDR3: CASGPGQVYGYTF
length: 13; size: few; V: TRBV2; CDR3: CASSERINYGYTF
length: 14; size: -; V: TRBV29-1; CDR3: CGVWGTSGNNEQFF
length: 15; size: once; V: TRBV5-5; CDR3: CASSTGGRGNQPQHF
length: 17; size: -; V: TRBV30; CDR3: CAWSHFTGGSNTGELFF
length: 14; size: -; V: TRBV19; CDR3: CASRQQYMNTEAFF
length: 12; size: -; V: TRBV27; CDR3: CASRTTGNEQYF
length: 17; size: -; V: TRBV7-8; CDR3: CASSLIGGGTGANVLTF
length: 15; size: -; V: TRBV18; CDR3: CASSPSQGGPYEQYF
length: 13; size: -; V: TRBV30; CDR3: CAWDRGGTDTQYF